Below are 20 T cell receptor beta chains sequenced from a single sample in a study of shared clonotypes between healthy human individuals. The protocol was immunoSEQ multiplex PCR, while the TCRdb copy is restricted to in-frame clones and leaves out a portion. Of millions of clones in the sample, 90% to 95% were seen once. In the naive CD8 group, cells lacked CD45RO and were positively selected for CCR7, so terminally differentiated effector memory CD45RA+ cells were left out. The sample consisted of naive CD8+ T cells from PBMCs. The receptor set was obtained from a man younger than 35 in good health. Some clones in this sample may be carry-over from other donors' samples.

The V gene is TRBV10-3, the J gene TRBJ2-7, with D maybe TRBD2 (5 bases). Trimming cost V 3 bases and J 2 bases, with 20 bases left between them. Germline loops: CDR1 ENHRY, CDR2 SYGVKD. The CDR3 has 17 amino acids. Written as DNA, the CDR3 is TGTGCCATCAGTGAAGTCAATCTTCTCACTAGACCCTACGAGCAGTACTTC. Amino acid sequence: CAISEVNLLTRPYEQYF.

V usage is TRBV25-1 and J usage is TRBJ1-2; D unclear. The CDR3 spans 13 residues. Germline V lookup: CDR1 MGHDK, CDR2 SYGVNS. Trimming took 1 base from V and 8 from J, leaving 11 bases between them. This chain's CDR3 is CASSEFLERGYTF. In DNA, the CDR3 is TGTGCCAGCAGTGAATTTTTGGAGCGAGGCTACACCTTC.

The rearrangement links TRBV10-3 to TRBJ2-5; 11 positions agree with TRBD2. V dropped 0 bases and J dropped 13; count of bases not matched to a gene: 4. Per the germline V gene, CDR1 is ENHRY and CDR2 is SYGVKD. CDR3 length: 13 residues. The CDR3 loop is CAISESTSGVPYF. The CDR3 DNA reads as TGTGCCATCAGTGAGTCGACTAGCGGGGTCCCGTACTTC.

This chain links TRBV30 with TRBJ1-2; D gene ambiguous. CDR1 and CDR2 (germline): GTSNPN, SVGIG (reference sequence). This CDR3 has 12 residues. V dropped 7 bases and J dropped 5 bases, with 14 bases sitting between them. The CDR3 is CAFPGQLYGYTF. CDR3 bases: TGTGCCTTCCCCGGCCAGCTGTATGGCTACACCTTC. The full variable domain, its missing parts supplied by reference TRBV30 and TRBJ1-2, is SQTIHQWPATLVQPVGSPLSLECTVEGTSNPNLYWYRQAAGRGLQLLFYSVGIGQISSEVPQNLSASRPQDRQFILSSKKLLLSDSGFYLCAFPGQLYGYTFGSGTRLTVV.

This chain links TRBV28 with TRBJ1-3; D perhaps matches TRBD1 (5 bases). CDR3 length: 17 amino acids. Looked up from germline, CDR1 is MDHEN and CDR2 is SYDVKM. V lost 5 bases, J lost 0 bases, and 17 bases lay in between. The CDR3 spells CASSLLGPTGSGNTIYF. For the CDR3, the DNA is TGTGCCAGCAGTCTCCTCGGACCTACAGGCTCTGGAAACACCATATATTTT.

The table lists this clone with a few counts. The genes are TRBV29-1 and TRBJ2-3, with TRBD2 identical over 7 bases. The V gene's germline CDR1 is SQVTM and CDR2 ANQGSEA. The junction had 7 bases not matched to a gene; V was cut back by 1 base and J by 0 bases. This CDR3 has 16 residues. Here the CDR3 reads CSVEGGGRSSTDTQYF. CDR3 sequence (DNA): TGCAGCGTTGAAGGCGGGGGACGGAGCAGCACAGATACGCAGTATTTT.

The chain joins TRBV27 to TRBJ1-1; TRBD1 is a possible D gene (5 bases). This CDR3 has 13 amino acids. Per the germline V gene, CDR1 is MNHEY and CDR2 is SMNVEV (reference sequence). Trimming pared 5 bases from V and 1 base from J, leaving 8 bases between. CDR3 coding DNA: TGTGCCAGCAGTATCGACAGGAACACTGAAGCTTTCTTT. Its protein is CASSIDRNTEAFF.

The chain is built from TRBV7-9 and TRBJ2-7, with TRBD2 matching over 12 bases. Germline V gene data show CDR1 as SEHNR and CDR2 as FQNEAQ (reference sequence). V lost 7 bases and J lost 2; bases outside the gene matches: 15. This CDR3 comprises 18 residues. The CDR3, as DNA: TGTGCCAGCACCCTTCTAGCGGGAGGGCCGACTCTCCCCTACGAGCAGTACTTC. Translating it yields CASTLLAGGPTLPYEQYF.

A note on this clone: Different DNA sequences within this sample yield the same CDR3. The chain joins TRBV7-9 to TRBJ1-1; a possible D gene is TRBD1 (6 bases). This CDR3 has 14 amino acids. Germline V gene lookup returns CDR1 SEHNR and CDR2 FQNEAQ (reference sequence). Trimming shortened V by 4 bases and J by 0 bases, and 9 bases separated the two germline ends. CDR3 DNA: TGTGCCAGCAGCTCAGGACAGCTGAACACTGAAGCTTTCTTT. The encoded protein is CASSSGQLNTEAFF.

The gene calls are TRBV9 and TRBJ1-1; D perhaps matches TRBD1 (6 bases). CDR3 length: 15 amino acids. V lost 2 bases to trimming and J lost 0 bases, with 11 bases between them. Germline assignment: CDR1 SGDLS and CDR2 YYNGEE. The CDR3 region is CASSVGGHVNTEAFF. The CDR3 DNA sequence: TGTGCCAGCAGCGTGGGGGGACATGTGAACACTGAAGCTTTCTTT. The full variable domain, in which reference TRBV9 and TRBJ1-1 provide the parts outside the CDR3, is DSGVTQTPKHLITATGQRVTLRCSPRSGDLSVYWYQQSLDQGLQFLIQYYNGEERAKGNILERFSAQQFPDLHSELNLSSLELGDSALYFCASSVGGHVNTEAFFGQGTRLTVV.

A word on this clone: Other nucleotide sequences in the sample specify the same CDR3. This chain links TRBV11-2 with TRBJ2-3, with D perhaps TRBD1 (5 bases). Germline V CDR1 and CDR2: SGHAT, FQNNGV. The CDR3 has 14 residues. V was pared by 2 bases and J by 1 base, with 7 bases between. DNA of the CDR3: TGTGCCAGCAGCTTAACCAGGGGCACAGATACGCAGTATTTT. It yields the protein CASSLTRGTDTQYF.

The J gene is TRBJ2-5, the V gene TRBV7-2, with D unresolved. This CDR3 comprises 15 residues. Germline V gene lookup returns CDR1 SGHTA and CDR2 FQGNSA. Trimming pared 3 bases from V and 2 bases from J, leaving 13 bases between. Here the CDR3 DNA reads TGTGCCAGCAGCTTCGAAGGCCGGCTTCAAGAGACCCAGTACTTC. Protein product: CASSFEGRLQETQYF.

The table lists this clone with a count of one. This chain connects TRBV4-3 to TRBJ1-1; D may be TRBD1 (6 bases). V lost 2 bases to trimming and J lost 1 base, with 8 bases between them. Germline V gene data show CDR1 as LGHNA and CDR2 as YSLEER. The CDR3 extends over 14 amino acids. The CDR3: CASSQIGGNTEAFF. The DNA for the CDR3 is TGCGCCAGCAGCCAAATAGGGGGGAACACTGAAGCTTTCTTT.

V is TRBV9 and J is TRBJ2-6, with D perhaps TRBD1 (5 bases). Deletions cut 1 base from V and 2 bases from J, with 10 bases between. The germline gives CDR1 SGDLS, CDR2 YYNGEE. CDR3 size: 16 residues. CDR3 in DNA: TGTGCCAGCAGCGTAACTCAGGGAACTGGGGCCAACGTCCTGACTTTC. Amino acid sequence: CASSVTQGTGANVLTF.

This clone was seen only a few times. This chain links TRBV19 with TRBJ2-7; tentatively, D is TRBD2 (6 bases). The CDR3 loop spans 13 amino acids. CDR1 is LNHDA and CDR2 is SQIVND in the germline V gene (reference sequence). Trimming cost V 4 bases and J 8 bases, with 15 bases left between them. The CDR3 protein is CASSTLAGRQQYF. The CDR3 DNA reads TGTGCCAGTAGTACCTTAGCAGGGAGGCAGCAGTACTTC.

The V call is TRBV10-2, the J call TRBJ2-1; the match to TRBD1 covers 7 bases. V trimming: 10 bases; J trimming: 16 bases; junction bases outside the gene matches: 13. Germline loops: CDR1 WSHSY, CDR2 SAAADI. The CDR3 has 11 residues. CDR3 amino acids: CATEKGGGPFF. CDR3 sequence (DNA): TGCGCCACTGAAAAAGGGGGCGGCCCCTTCTTC.

The V call is TRBV28, the J call TRBJ2-7; the match to TRBD1 covers 8 bases. Germline V lookup: CDR1 MDHEN, CDR2 SYDVKM. Trimming cost V 6 bases and J 7 bases; bases outside gene matches: 17. CDR3 size: 16 residues. CDR3 DNA sequence: TGTGCCAGCAGCAACCCACGGGGCAGGGGGCGCGGGGAGCAGTACTTC. Its protein is CASSNPRGRGRGEQYF.

The V gene is TRBV5-3, the J gene TRBJ2-2; 9 bases map to TRBD2. TRBV5-3 is annotated as an ORF whose role is uncertain. Trimming removed 4 bases from V and 1 base from J; junction bases left unmatched: 14. CDR3 length equals 19 residues. CDR3 DNA sequence: TGTGCCAGAAGCACCCGGGATCGTAGCGGGGGACTGAACACCGGGGAGCTGTTTTTT. It encodes CARSTRDRSGGLNTGELFF.

The chain is built from TRBV14 and TRBJ2-5; 7 nucleotides align to TRBD1. The CDR3 runs to 16 residues. The V and J ends lost 5 bases and 5 bases, in that order; junction bases with no gene match: 14. In germline, CDR1 is SGHDN, CDR2 FVKESK. CDR3 nucleotide sequence: TGTGCCAGCAGCACTGCCGGGACAGCCTCGTCGGAGACCCAGTACTTC. This gives the protein CASSTAGTASSETQYF.

The V and J genes are TRBV27 and TRBJ2-1, with TRBD2 as a possible D gene (6 bases). Trimming left V 3 bases short and J 10 bases short, with 16 bases between. Germline V gene lookup returns CDR1 MNHEY and CDR2 SMNVEV (reference sequence). This CDR3 comprises 14 residues. Here the CDR3 reads CASSFPIAGSEQFF. CDR3 nucleotides: TGTGCCAGCAGTTTCCCGATCGCGGGGTCAGAGCAGTTCTTC.